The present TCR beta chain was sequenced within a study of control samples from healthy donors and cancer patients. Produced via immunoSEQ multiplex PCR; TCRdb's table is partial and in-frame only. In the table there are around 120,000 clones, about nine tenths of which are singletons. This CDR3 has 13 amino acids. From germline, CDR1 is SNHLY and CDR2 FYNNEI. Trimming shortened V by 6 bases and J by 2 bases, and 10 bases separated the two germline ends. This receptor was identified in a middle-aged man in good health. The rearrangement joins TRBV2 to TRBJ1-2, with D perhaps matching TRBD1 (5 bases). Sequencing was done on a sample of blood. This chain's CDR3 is CASSSTANYGYTF. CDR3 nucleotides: TGTGCCAGCAGCTCGACAGCAAACTATGGCTACACCTTC.